This passage covers 15 T cell receptor beta chains from one sample sequenced in a study of patients and donors after allogeneic stem cell transplantation. Each CDR3 protein is one row after TCRdb ran MiXCR on the RT-PCR reads. The sample carries 800,000 to 1,000,000 distinct CDR3 sequences, approximately 18% recorded once. Source material: blood, either unsorted or a sorted T cell fraction (not recorded which). The receptors here all came from a human donor who was either an allogeneic HSCT recipient or a stem cell or donor lymphocyte infusion donor (not recorded which). It is not recorded whose cells these are; they may come from a transplant donor.

This clonotype appeared a few times. This rearrangement joins TRBV20-1 to TRBJ1-2; D gene uncertain. The length of the CDR3 is 14 residues. With 5 bases removed from V and 4 bases from J, the gap between germline ends came to 17 bases. The germline CDR1 and CDR2 sequences are DFQATT and SNEGSKA (reference sequence). Here the CDR3 DNA reads TGCAGTGCTTTGGCGGCTGGGTTAGGCTATGGCTACACCTTC. It is translated as CSALAAGLGYGYTF.

There are a few counts of this clonotype. V is TRBV7-6 and J is TRBJ2-5, with D possibly matching TRBD1 (6 bases). V gave up 5 bases and J gave up 0 bases, with 13 bases separating them. The CDR3 has 15 amino acids. Germline V gene data show CDR1 as SGHVS and CDR2 as FNYEAQ. The CDR3 bases are TGTGCCAGCAGCCATGACCAGGGGTACCAAGAGACCCAGTACTTC. Translating it yields CASSHDQGYQETQYF.

This chain connects TRBV9 to TRBJ2-1; 9 bases agree with TRBD2. The V and J ends lost 0 bases and 9 bases, in that order; junction bases with no gene match: 10. From germline, CDR1 is SGDLS and CDR2 YYNGEE. The CDR3 loop spans 16 amino acids. CDR3: CASSVVGREGQSEQFF. Here the CDR3 DNA reads TGTGCCAGCAGCGTAGTTGGGCGGGAGGGCCAGAGTGAGCAGTTCTTC. The variable domain in full, with the rest retrieved from reference TRBV9 and TRBJ2-1, is DSGVTQTPKHLITATGQRVTLRCSPRSGDLSVYWYQQSLDQGLQFLIQYYNGEERAKGNILERFSAQQFPDLHSELNLSSLELGDSALYFCASSVVGREGQSEQFFGPGTRLTVL.

This clonotype has just a few counts. The chain couples TRBV12-3 or TRBV12-4 to TRBJ2-4; weak D call: TRBD2 (6 bases). CDR3 length equals 12 residues. Trimming stripped 5 bases from V and 4 bases from J, with 6 bases between. CDR3 in DNA: TGTGCCAGCAGTGGGGGGAAAAACATTCAGTACTTC. Translating gives CASSGGKNIQYF.

In DNA, the CDR3 is TGTGCCAGCAGTTCCGGACAGGGGAGGGTGAACACTGAAGCTTTCTTT. This encodes CASSSGQGRVNTEAFF. V gene TRBV27 combines with J gene TRBJ1-1, with 9 bases matching TRBD1. This CDR3 comprises 16 residues. Germline V gene sequence: CDR1 MNHEY, CDR2 SMNVEV (reference sequence). V shed 4 bases, J shed 0 bases, and the junction held 6 bases outside the gene matches.

This clonotype showed up just a few times. The chain is built from TRBV10-3 and TRBJ2-2; 8 bases match TRBD2. The V gene's germline CDR1 is ENHRY and CDR2 SYGVKD. This CDR3 comprises 14 residues. V was clipped by 6 bases and J by 6 bases; unmatched bases: 6. The CDR3 reads CAIRGLAVSGELFF. The CDR3 nucleotides read TGTGCCATCAGAGGACTAGCTGTCTCCGGGGAGCTGTTTTTT.

At least ten counts were recorded for this clonotype. The chain uses TRBV20-1 and TRBJ2-1, with 9 bases fitting TRBD2. CDR1 is DFQATT, CDR2 SNEGSKA, per germline (reference sequence). V dropped 0 bases and J dropped 0; count of bases not matched to a gene: 3. This CDR3 has 16 residues. CDR3 region: CSARDPAGGSYNEQFF. The CDR3 coding sequence is TGCAGTGCTAGAGATCCAGCGGGGGGCTCCTACAATGAGCAGTTCTTC.

In this sample, this clonotype turned up a few times. The chain combines TRBV20-1 with TRBJ1-5; D ambiguous. V was shortened by 3 bases and J by 4 bases, with 13 bases between the two germline ends. The germline gives CDR1 DFQATT, CDR2 SNEGSKA (reference sequence). The CDR3 consists of 14 residues. CDR3 sequence: CSARQTKRNQPQHF. Here the CDR3 DNA reads TGCAGTGCTAGGCAGACGAAACGGAATCAGCCCCAGCATTTT.

This clonotype was picked up a small number of times. V is TRBV6-1 and J is TRBJ2-2; 7 bases map to TRBD1. This CDR3 is built from 18 residues. The junction had 16 bases not matched to a gene; V was cut back by 7 bases and J by 2 bases. Germline V CDR1 and CDR2: MNHNS, SASEGT. CDR3 DNA sequence: TGTGCCAGCATGCCCCTATCGAGAGGGGGCTCAAACACCGGGGAGCTGTTTTTT. Translating it yields CASMPLSRGGSNTGELFF.

This clonotype appeared a few times. The genes are TRBV6-5 and TRBJ2-3, with D uncertain. Trimming stripped 2 bases from V and 11 bases from J, with 17 bases between. CDR3 length: 14 residues. CDR1 and CDR2 (germline): MNHEY, SVGAGI. CDR3 nucleotides: TGTGCCAGCAGTTACGGCGGAGAGACGCAACAGCAGTATTTT. Amino acid sequence: CASSYGGETQQQYF.

This clonotype was detected only a few times. The V gene is TRBV5-5, the J gene TRBJ1-4, with D possibly matching TRBD1 (6 bases). The V gene's germline CDR1 is SGHKS and CDR2 YYEKEE (reference sequence). The CDR3 length is 15 residues. Trimming left V 4 bases short and J 6 bases short, with 16 bases between. Here the CDR3 DNA reads TGTGCCAGCAGCCCCCTCAGGGGATTAGATGAAAAACTGTTTTTT. Residues: CASSPLRGLDEKLFF.

This clonotype occurred a few times. The chain couples TRBV29-1 to TRBJ1-6; D is undetermined. Germline values: CDR1 SQVTM, CDR2 ANQGSEA. The CDR3 runs 13 residues. V lost 5 bases and J lost 10, with 15 bases in between. The CDR3 sequence is CSVQPARESPLHF. The CDR3, as DNA: TGCAGCGTTCAGCCGGCGAGGGAGTCACCCCTCCACTTT.

The V and J genes are TRBV4-2 and TRBJ2-1; D may be TRBD2 (6 bases). CDR1 and CDR2 from the germline V gene are LGHNA and YNFKEQ. Between the trimmed V and J ends, which lost 6 bases and 3 bases, there was a span of 18 bases. This CDR3 has 16 residues. CDR3 sequence: CASSDQGRGNYNEQFF. CDR3 nucleotide sequence: TGTGCCAGCAGTGACCAAGGGCGGGGAAACTACAATGAGCAGTTCTTC.

Only a few counts were recorded for this clonotype. The V call is TRBV18, the J call TRBJ2-1; no firm D call. V was shortened by 3 bases and J by 7 bases, with 4 bases between the two germline ends. There are 11 residues in the CDR3. In germline, CDR1 is KGHSH, CDR2 LQKENI. CDR3 in DNA: TGTGCCAGCTCACCCCAGAATGAGCAGTTCTTC. Translation: CASSPQNEQFF. The full variable domain, in which reference TRBV18 and TRBJ2-1 provide the parts outside the CDR3, is NAGVMQNPRHLVRRRGQEARLRCSPMKGHSHVYWYRQLPEEGLKFMVYLQKENIIDESGMPKERFSAEFPKEGPSILRIQQVVRGDSAAYFCASSPQNEQFFGPGTRLTVL.

The table lists this clonotype with a count of one. The chain employs TRBV20-1 and TRBJ2-1; D might be TRBD2 (6 bases). CDR1 DFQATT and CDR2 SNEGSKA come from the germline V gene (reference sequence). Trimming removed 6 bases from V and 1 base from J, with 10 bases in between. CDR3 length: 13 amino acids. The CDR3 spells CSAGRVSYNEQFF. The CDR3 nucleotides are TGCAGTGCCGGGAGAGTTTCCTACAATGAGCAGTTCTTC.